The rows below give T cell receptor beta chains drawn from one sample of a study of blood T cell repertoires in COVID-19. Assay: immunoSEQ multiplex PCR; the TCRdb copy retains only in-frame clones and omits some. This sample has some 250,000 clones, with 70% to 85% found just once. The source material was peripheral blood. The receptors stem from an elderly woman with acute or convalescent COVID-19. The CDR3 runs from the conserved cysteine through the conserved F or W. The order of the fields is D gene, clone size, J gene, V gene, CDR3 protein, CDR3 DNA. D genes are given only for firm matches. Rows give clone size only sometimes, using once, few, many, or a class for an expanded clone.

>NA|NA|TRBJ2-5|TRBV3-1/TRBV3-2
CASSQVGGLQETQYF
TGTGCCAGCAGCCAAGTGGGAGGCCTCCAAGAGACCCAGTACTTC
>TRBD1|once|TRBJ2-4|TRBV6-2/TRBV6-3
CASSLGQRQYF
TGTGCCAGCAGCCTGGGACAGAGACAGTACTTC
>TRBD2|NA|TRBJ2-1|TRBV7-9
CASSSAHRGTRHRGEQFF
TGTGCCAGCAGCTCGGCCCACCGGGGGACTAGGCATAGGGGTGAGCAGTTCTTC
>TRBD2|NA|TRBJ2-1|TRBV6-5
CASRGGPELGNEQFF
TGTGCCAGCAGGGGAGGGCCTGAGCTTGGGAATGAGCAGTTCTTC
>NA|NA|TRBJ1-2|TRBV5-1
CASRIMPGQSNYGYTF
TGCGCCAGCAGGATAATGCCAGGACAATCAAACTATGGCTACACCTTC
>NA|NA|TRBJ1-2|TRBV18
CASSPGHPSNYGYTF
TGTGCCAGCTCACCAGGGCACCCGTCTAACTATGGCTACACCTTC
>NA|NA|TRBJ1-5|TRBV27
CASSQTARPQHF
TGTGCCAGCAGCCAGACAGCGCGGCCCCAGCATTTT
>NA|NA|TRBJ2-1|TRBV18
CASSPPSPRRQFF
TGTGCCAGCTCACCACCATCGCCGAGGAGGCAGTTCTTC
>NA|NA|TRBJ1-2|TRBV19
CASSEGHNLRISGGFGYTF
TGTGCCAGTAGTGAGGGCCACAATCTCCGAATCTCGGGAGGGTTTGGCTACACCTTC
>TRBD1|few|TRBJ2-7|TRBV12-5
CASALTTGVYEQYF
TGTGCTAGTGCCCTAACCACAGGGGTCTACGAGCAGTACTTC
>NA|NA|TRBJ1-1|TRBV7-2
CASSLFTGRNTEAFF
TGTGCCAGCAGCTTATTTACAGGCAGAAACACTGAAGCTTTCTTT
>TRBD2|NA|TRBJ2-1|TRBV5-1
CASSSTPPGTSGRISYNEQFF
TGCGCCAGCAGCTCCACTCCACCCGGGACTAGCGGGAGGATTTCCTACAATGAGCAGTTCTTC
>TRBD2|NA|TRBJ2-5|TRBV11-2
CASSGPGTSGQETQYF
TGTGCCAGCAGCGGACCCGGGACTAGCGGGCAAGAGACCCAGTACTTC
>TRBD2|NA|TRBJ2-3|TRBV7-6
CASSLTSGAFTDTQYF
TGTGCCAGCAGCTTAACTAGCGGGGCCTTCACAGATACGCAGTATTTT
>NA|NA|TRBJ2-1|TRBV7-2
CASSSIQGNEQFF
TGTGCCAGCAGCTCAATACAGGGAAATGAGCAGTTCTTC
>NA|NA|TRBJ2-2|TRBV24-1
CATSGPHTGELFF
TGTGCCACCAGTGGGCCCCACACCGGGGAGCTGTTTTTT
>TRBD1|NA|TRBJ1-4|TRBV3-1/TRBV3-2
CASSPRGGGAGNEKLFF
TGTGCCAGCAGCCCTCGAGGAGGGGGCGCGGGTAATGAAAAACTGTTTTTT
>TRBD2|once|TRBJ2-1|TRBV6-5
CGAGGRTNEQFF
TGTGGAGCGGGGGGGCGGACCAATGAGCAGTTCTTC
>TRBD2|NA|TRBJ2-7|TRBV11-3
CASSTQAGDYEQYF
TGTGCCAGCAGCACCCAAGCGGGAGACTACGAGCAGTACTTC
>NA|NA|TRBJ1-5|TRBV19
CASRPGYGNQPQHF
TGTGCCAGCAGACCGGGGTACGGCAATCAGCCCCAGCATTTT
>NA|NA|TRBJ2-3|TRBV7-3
CASSSGGDTQYF
TGTGCCAGCAGCTCCGGTGGAGATACGCAGTATTTT
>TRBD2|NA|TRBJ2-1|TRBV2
CASRNTGLAGYRYNEQFF
TGTGCCAGCAGAAACACGGGACTAGCGGGATACCGCTACAATGAGCAGTTCTTC
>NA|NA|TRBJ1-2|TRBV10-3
CAISGGPETNYGYTF
TGTGCCATCAGTGGTGGCCCAGAAACTAACTATGGCTACACCTTC
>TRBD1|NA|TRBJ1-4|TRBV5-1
CASSLRQGGGEKLFF
TGCGCCAGCAGTTTACGACAGGGCGGAGGTGAAAAACTGTTTTTT
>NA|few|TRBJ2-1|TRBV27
CASSFGTLVGEQFF
TGTGCCAGCAGTTTCGGGACTCTGGTCGGTGAGCAGTTCTTC
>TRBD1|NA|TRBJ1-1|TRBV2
CASRATGTVNTEAFF
TGTGCCAGCAGGGCGACCGGGACAGTGAACACTGAAGCTTTCTTT
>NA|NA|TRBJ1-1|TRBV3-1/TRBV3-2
CASRKLGTRATEAFF
TGTGCCAGCAGGAAATTAGGGACTCGAGCCACTGAAGCTTTCTTT